The 8 T cell receptor beta chains listed next were all sequenced from one sample in a study of cytomegalovirus exposure and HLA in healthy donors. The PCR contained 60 Vbeta and 13 Jbeta primers. The protocol was immunoSEQ multiplex PCR, while the TCRdb copy is restricted to in-frame clones and leaves out a portion. This table has 110,000 to 150,000 clones, roughly four fifths appearing once. Sequencing was performed on PBMCs. These TCRs come from a woman in her 50s in good health and CMV-seropositive.

The V and J genes are TRBV19 and TRBJ1-5, with 7 bases aligning to TRBD1. Germline CDR1 LNHDA, CDR2 SQIVND (reference sequence). With V trimmed by 5 bases and J by 6 bases, 4 bases remained unmatched. The CDR3 is 13 amino acids. The CDR3 spells CASSATGVQPQHF. The DNA of the CDR3 is TGTGCCAGTAGTGCCACAGGGGTTCAGCCCCAGCATTTT.

The CDR3 DNA sequence: TGTGCCAGCAGCGCGACGGGGACAGTCAGAGAGACCCAGTACTTC. Encoded protein: CASSATGTVRETQYF. The chain uses TRBV2 and TRBJ2-5; TRBD1 agrees at 7 bases. The CDR3 consists of 15 residues. V shed 6 bases and J 4 bases; nucleotides not matched to a gene: 11. The germline CDR1 and CDR2 sequences are SNHLY and FYNNEI.

There are a few counts of this clone. The chain has TRBV11-3 and TRBJ2-5, with a possible D match to TRBD1 (5 bases). Germline CDR1 is SGHNT and CDR2 is YENEEA. V was pared by 5 bases and J by 4 bases, with 11 bases between. The CDR3 loop spans 13 amino acids. CDR3 sequence (DNA): TGTGCCAGCAGCAGGGGTCCGGGAGAGACCCAGTACTTC. Translation: CASSRGPGETQYF.

DNA of the CDR3: TGTGCCAGCAGTTTAAAGGGACAGGGAAAGGGGGGCTACACCTTC. It yields the protein CASSLKGQGKGGYTF. The V call is TRBV28, the J call TRBJ1-2; 9 bases are a match to TRBD1. Germline lookup yields CDR1 MDHEN and CDR2 SYDVKM. The ends lost 2 bases at V and 8 bases at J; junction bases unmatched: 9. The CDR3 is made up of 15 amino acids.

V is TRBV7-6 and J is TRBJ2-3; 7 nucleotides line up with TRBD2. J was trimmed by 7 bases and V by 3 bases; bases with no gene match: 22. CDR3 length: 19 amino acids. Germline V CDR1 and CDR2: SGHVS, FNYEAQ. CDR3 coding DNA: TGTGCCAGCAGCTTCCCCCGGGGGAGCGGGGACCAGAACTCGTATACGCAGTATTTT. This encodes CASSFPRGSGDQNSYTQYF.

The chain has TRBV4-2 and TRBJ2-7, with TRBD2 matching 9 bases. Germline V CDR1 and CDR2: LGHNA, YNFKEQ. This CDR3 comprises 17 residues. V gave up 0 bases and J gave up 0 bases; unmatched junction bases: 6. CDR3 sequence reads: CASSQDKERGVSYEQYF. The CDR3 DNA reads TGTGCCAGCAGCCAAGATAAAGAGCGGGGGGTCTCCTACGAGCAGTACTTC.

The genes are TRBV6-4 and TRBJ2-3, with 9 bases fitting TRBD2. This CDR3 contains 14 residues. The V gene's germline CDR1 is MRHNA and CDR2 SNTAGT. V was clipped by 2 bases and J by 4 bases; unmatched bases: 1. CDR3 sequence reads: CASSDGGGADTQYF. The CDR3 DNA follows: TGTGCCAGCAGTGACGGCGGGGGGGCAGATACGCAGTATTTT.

The CDR3 DNA follows: TGTGCCAGTAGTACTCCCCTAGCGGGGGGGCAAGAGACCCAGTACTTC. Protein: CASSTPLAGGQETQYF. The rearrangement joins TRBV19 to TRBJ2-5; 12 nucleotides match TRBD2. With V trimmed by 4 bases and J by 2 bases, 5 bases remained unmatched. The CDR3 length is 16 residues. Germline assignment: CDR1 LNHDA and CDR2 SQIVND (reference sequence). The entire variable domain, with the rest obtained from reference TRBV19 and TRBJ2-5, is as follows: DGGITQSPKYLFRKEGQNVTLSCEQNLNHDAMYWYRQDPGQGLRLIYYSQIVNDFQKGDIAEGYSVSREKKESFPLTVTSAQKNPTAFYLCASSTPLAGGQETQYFGPGTRLLVL.